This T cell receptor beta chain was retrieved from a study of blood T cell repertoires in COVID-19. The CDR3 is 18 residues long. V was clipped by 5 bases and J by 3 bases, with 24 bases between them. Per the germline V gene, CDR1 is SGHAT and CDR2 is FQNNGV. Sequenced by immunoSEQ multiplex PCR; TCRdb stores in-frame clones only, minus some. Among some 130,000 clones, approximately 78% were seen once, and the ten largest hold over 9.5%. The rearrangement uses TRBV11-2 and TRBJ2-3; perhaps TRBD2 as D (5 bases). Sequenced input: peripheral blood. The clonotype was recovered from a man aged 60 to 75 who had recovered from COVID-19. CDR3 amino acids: CASSPGGYGTRRTDTQYF. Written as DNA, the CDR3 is TGTGCCAGCAGCCCCGGAGGTTATGGCACCCGGCGAACAGATACGCAGTATTTT. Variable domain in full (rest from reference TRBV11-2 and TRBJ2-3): EAGVAQSPRYKIIEKRQSVAFWCNPISGHATLYWYQQILGQGPKLLIQFQNNGVVDDSQLPKDRFSAERLKGVDSTLKIQPAKLEDSAVYLCASSPGGYGTRRTDTQYFGPGTRLTVL.